This TCR beta chain is drawn from a study of blood T cell repertoires in COVID-19. Study in general: T cells, B-cell-depleted T cells, or PBMCs provided the cDNA or gDNA that served as material.

This clone has a single count. In assigning cohorts, the study relied on participant-reported clinical history. Germline loops: CDR1 PRHDT, CDR2 FYEKMQ (reference sequence). The CDR3 sequence is 14 residues long. V shed 5 bases and J shed 9 bases, with 14 bases lying between them. Per the original methods: Nucleated cell number was recorded as an estimate derived from reference gene primer amplification. Only in-frame clones appear in the TCRdb table, and some are missing; sequencing was by immunoSEQ multiplex PCR. Clonal size and the V and J genes are those of that table, whereas D and trimming came from the DNA. The table records around 250,000 clones, over 80% of them present only once.

The gene calls are TRBV13 and TRBJ1-6; D is unresolved. Sequenced input: PBMCs or T cells enriched from blood (not recorded which). The receptor was derived from a young woman with acute COVID-19. CDR3 residues: CASSEERSSSPLHF. In nucleotides, the CDR3 is TGTGCCAGCAGCGAGGAGCGATCCAGTTCACCCCTCCACTTT.